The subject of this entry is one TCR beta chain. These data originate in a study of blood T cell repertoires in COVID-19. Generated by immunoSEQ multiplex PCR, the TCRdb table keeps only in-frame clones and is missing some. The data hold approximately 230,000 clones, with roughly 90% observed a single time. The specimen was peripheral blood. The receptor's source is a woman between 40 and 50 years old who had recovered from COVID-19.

This CDR3 reads CASSLFQGRAGGNEQFF. CDR3 bases: TGTGCCAGCAGTTTGTTCCAGGGGAGGGCGGGAGGCAATGAGCAGTTCTTC. The chain has TRBV27 and TRBJ2-1, with 8 nucleotides matching TRBD2. Germline V gene sequence: CDR1 MNHEY, CDR2 SMNVEV (reference sequence). V trimming: 3 bases; J trimming: 6 bases; junction bases outside the gene matches: 13. The CDR3 totals 17 residues.